The 32 T cell receptor beta chains listed next were all sequenced from one sample in a study of a mutant IDH1 vaccine in newly diagnosed glioma. Produced via immunoSEQ multiplex PCR; TCRdb's table is partial and in-frame only. Of under 150,000 clones in the sample, under 90% are singletons; the top ten hold 0.5% to 0.65%. These receptors have no known antigen. Documented time point: week 11, during vaccination. Every vaccine dose comprised 300 ug of mutant IDH1 20-mer peptide plus topical imiquimod. This specimen was PBMCs, taken from a glioma patient whose treatment included an IDH1 peptide vaccine. These receptors were collected from a woman aged 45-65 years with glioma.

This sequence joins TRBV15 and TRBJ2-1; 9 nucleotides line up with TRBD2. This CDR3 is 18 amino acids long. The germline gives CDR1 LNHNV, CDR2 YYDKDF (reference sequence). Trimming removed 3 bases from V and 6 bases from J; junction bases left unmatched: 15. CDR3 in DNA: TGTGCCACCAGCAGCGCCTCAGGGGTAGCGGGAGTTGGCAATGAGCAGTTCTTC. Translated, it gives CATSSASGVAGVGNEQFF.

The chain employs TRBV6-5 and TRBJ2-2; 9 bases are a match to TRBD1. Germline CDR1 is MNHEY and CDR2 is SVGAGI. CDR3 length equals 15 residues. V gave up 2 bases and J gave up 6 bases; unmatched junction bases: 4. This chain's CDR3 is CASSYTGGAAGELFF. The CDR3 DNA reads TGTGCCAGCAGTTACACAGGGGGCGCCGCCGGGGAGCTGTTTTTT.

With respect to this clone: Other nucleotide sequences from this sample produce the same CDR3. The V call is TRBV5-1, the J call TRBJ2-1; 10 positions agree with TRBD2. V dropped 0 bases and J dropped 8; count of bases not matched to a gene: 14. Per germline, CDR1 SGHRS and CDR2 YFSETQ. The CDR3 spans 18 residues. Here the CDR3 DNA reads TGCGCCAGCAGCTTGGACCCCTACGAGCGGGAGGGCTGGTATGAGCAGTTCTTC. Its translation is CASSLDPYEREGWYEQFF.

This sequence joins TRBV29-1 and TRBJ2-7, with 10 bases fitting TRBD1. CDR3 length: 14 amino acids. The V and J ends lost 6 bases and 5 bases, in that order; junction bases with no gene match: 10. The germline gives CDR1 SQVTM, CDR2 ANQGSEA. Written as DNA, the CDR3 is TGCAGCGTGCGCGGGACAGGGGCGAGGAACGAGCAGTACTTC. This encodes CSVRGTGARNEQYF.

The chain links TRBV6-5 to TRBJ1-1; D possibly corresponds to TRBD1 (5 bases). Germline values: CDR1 MNHEY, CDR2 SVGAGI. The V end lost 6 bases, the J end lost 0 bases, and 14 bases lay between the germline ends. CDR3 length equals 15 residues. CDR3 bases: TGTGCCAGCAGACAGGTGGCTTTATTGAACACTGAAGCTTTCTTT. Translated, it gives CASRQVALLNTEAFF.

The genes are TRBV28 and TRBJ2-5, with 9 bases fitting TRBD1. Trimming took 6 bases from V and 4 from J; bases not matched to a gene: 9. CDR1 and CDR2 (germline): MDHEN, SYDVKM. This CDR3 comprises 15 residues. In DNA form, the CDR3 reads TGTGCCAGCAGGATTCCGGGACAGGGCGCAGAGACCCAGTACTTC. The encoded protein is CASRIPGQGAETQYF.

The CDR3 sequence: CASSPGTSGSSGANVLTF. The CDR3 coding sequence is TGTGCCAGCTCACCAGGGACTAGCGGGAGTTCTGGGGCCAACGTCCTGACTTTC. The chain carries TRBV18 and TRBJ2-6, with 14 nucleotides matching TRBD2. CDR3 length: 18 residues. V was clipped by 2 bases and J by 1 base; unmatched bases: 1. From germline, CDR1 is KGHSH and CDR2 LQKENI.

The gene calls are TRBV5-1 and TRBJ2-5, with 9 nucleotides matching TRBD1. The germline CDR1 and CDR2 sequences are SGHRS and YFSETQ. The V and J ends lost 0 bases and 4 bases, in that order; junction bases with no gene match: 4. CDR3 length: 15 amino acids. The chain's CDR3 is CASSLVGTGLETQYF. The CDR3 DNA follows: TGCGCCAGCAGCTTGGTGGGGACAGGGTTAGAGACCCAGTACTTC.

The chain carries TRBV7-6 and TRBJ2-5; D is undetermined. V was cut by 4 bases and J by 2 bases, with 11 bases left in between. CDR1 is SGHVS and CDR2 is FNYEAQ in the germline V gene. This CDR3 contains 14 residues. The CDR3 bases are TGTGCCAGCAGCTCCGGACGCTGGCAAGAGACCCAGTACTTC. This encodes CASSSGRWQETQYF.

The chain recombines TRBV7-9 with TRBJ2-7, with 12 bases identical to TRBD2. The CDR3 is made up of 14 amino acids. V lost 5 bases to trimming and J lost 5 bases; unmatched junction nucleotides: 4. Looked up from germline, CDR1 is SEHNR and CDR2 is FQNEAQ (reference sequence). The CDR3: CASSATSGSNEQYF. CDR3 DNA sequence: TGTGCCAGCAGCGCGACTAGCGGGAGTAACGAGCAGTACTTC.

The genes are TRBV28 and TRBJ2-7; 8 nucleotides agree with TRBD1. Germline trimming cut 4 bases from V and 6 bases from J; bases unmatched to any gene: 5. The CDR3 covers 13 residues. Germline values: CDR1 MDHEN, CDR2 SYDVKM. This chain's CDR3 is CASSSLDRAEQYF. CDR3 coding DNA: TGTGCCAGCAGTTCACTGGACAGGGCCGAGCAGTACTTC.

The gene calls are TRBV29-1 and TRBJ2-7; the D gene could be TRBD1 or TRBD2 (5 bases each). CDR3 length equals 12 residues. The V and J ends lost 6 bases and 7 bases respectively, with 16 bases between them. CDR1 SQVTM and CDR2 ANQGSEA come from the germline V gene. This chain's CDR3 is CSVGLQGREQYF. The CDR3 DNA follows: TGCAGCGTGGGGCTCCAGGGACGGGAGCAGTACTTC.

The J gene is TRBJ2-7, the V gene TRBV10-3, with D unresolved. Germline V gene data show CDR1 as ENHRY and CDR2 as SYGVKD. Trimming removed 8 bases at V and 2 bases at J, with 7 bases between. This CDR3 spans 11 amino acids. For the CDR3, the DNA is TGTGCCATCGGGCAGACCTACGAGCAGTACTTC. Residues: CAIGQTYEQYF.

This chain connects TRBV11-2 to TRBJ2-3; 12 bases are a match to TRBD2. After removal of 2 bases from V and 2 bases from J, the junction contained 2 bases not matched to a gene. This CDR3 is built from 16 residues. CDR1 is SGHAT, CDR2 FQNNGV, per germline. CDR3 nucleotides: TGTGCCAGCAGCTTAACTAGCGGGAGGTTCACAGATACGCAGTATTTT. As protein: CASSLTSGRFTDTQYF.

This clone was picked up one time. The chain carries TRBV5-4 and TRBJ1-5, with D unresolved. From germline, CDR1 is SGHNT and CDR2 YYREEE (reference sequence). V was trimmed by 4 bases and J by 3 bases, leaving 14 bases between them. The CDR3 runs to 15 residues. The CDR3 region is CASSQDGVYNQPQHF. Here the CDR3 DNA reads TGTGCCAGCAGCCAAGATGGGGTCTACAATCAGCCCCAGCATTTT. Full variable domain (remainder filled in from reference TRBV5-4 and TRBJ1-5): ETGVTQSPTHLIKTRGQQVTLRCSSQSGHNTVSWYQQALGQGPQFIFQYYREEENGRGNFPPRFSGLQFPNYSSELNVNALELDDSALYLCASSQDGVYNQPQHFGDGTRLSIL.

This clone has just a few counts. The chain joins TRBV11-2 to TRBJ1-5; D gene uncertain. The length of the CDR3 is 13 residues. Germline loops: CDR1 SGHAT, CDR2 FQNNGV. V dropped 6 bases and J dropped 1 base, with 7 bases sitting between them. The CDR3 DNA is TGTGCCAGCAGTAGGAGGAGCAATCAGCCCCAGCATTTT. Its protein product is CASSRRSNQPQHF.

Comment on this clone: A junction boundary mismatches the germline segment, possibly from a read error. V and J are TRBV6-1 and TRBJ2-7; 7 nucleotides line up with TRBD2. Germline CDR1 MNHNS, CDR2 SASEGT. The CDR3 sequence is 11 residues long. The CDR3 is CASTQKGRENF. CDR3 coding DNA: TGTGCCAGCACCCAAAAGGGGCGGGAGAACTTC.

The V gene is TRBV19, the J gene TRBJ2-1; D remains ambiguous. The V and J ends lost 3 bases and 7 bases respectively, with 4 bases between them. Germline V gene data show CDR1 as LNHDA and CDR2 as SQIVND (reference sequence). CDR3 length: 11 residues. CDR3 coding DNA: TGTGCCAGTAGTATCTATAATGAGCAGTTCTTC. It specifies CASSIYNEQFF.

The rearrangement uses TRBV6-4 and TRBJ2-1, with 8 bases lining up with TRBD1. The CDR3 is 15 amino acids. Germline V CDR1 and CDR2: MRHNA, SNTAGT. V lost 5 bases and J lost 4; bases outside the gene matches: 7. CDR3 protein: CASSIQTGEYNEQFF. As DNA, the CDR3 is TGTGCCAGCAGTATACAGACAGGGGAATACAATGAGCAGTTCTTC.

V gene TRBV18 combines with J gene TRBJ2-3; D ambiguous. CDR1 and CDR2 from the germline V gene are KGHSH and LQKENI. This CDR3 contains 14 residues. V was pared by 0 bases and J by 1 base, with 5 bases between. The DNA of the CDR3 is TGTGCCAGCTCACCACCGACCCGCACAGATACGCAGTATTTT. Translating gives CASSPPTRTDTQYF.

The sample holds a few counts of this clone. The chain couples TRBV6-1 to TRBJ2-7; 7 positions agree with TRBD2. This CDR3 region has 14 residues. Germline CDR1 is MNHNS and CDR2 is SASEGT. V was pared by 3 bases and J by 1 base, with 3 bases of the junction left unmatched. Written as DNA, the CDR3 is TGTGCCAGCAGTGAGCTGGGACTATCCTACGAGCAGTACTTC. It encodes CASSELGLSYEQYF.

This chain joins TRBV13 and TRBJ2-1; 9 nucleotides match TRBD1. CDR3 length: 18 amino acids. Germline V gene lookup returns CDR1 PRHDT and CDR2 FYEKMQ (reference sequence). J gave up 7 bases and V 3 bases, and 16 bases lay outside the gene matches. The CDR3 sequence: CASSLGDRDGMGLNEQFF. Written as DNA, the CDR3 is TGTGCCAGCAGCTTGGGGGACAGGGACGGGATGGGTTTGAATGAGCAGTTCTTC.

The chain couples TRBV6-5 to TRBJ2-5; TRBD1 matches 7 bases. Germline trimming cut 2 bases from V and 4 bases from J; bases unmatched to any gene: 4. Germline CDR1 and CDR2: MNHEY and SVGAGI. The CDR3 loop spans 14 amino acids. DNA of the CDR3: TGTGCCAGCAGTTACCGGGCAGGGGGAGAGACCCAGTACTTC. Protein sequence: CASSYRAGGETQYF.

J is TRBJ2-3 and V is TRBV19; D may match TRBD1 or TRBD2 (5 bases each). The length of the CDR3 is 11 residues. Trimming shortened V by 9 bases and J by 6 bases, and 10 bases separated the two germline ends. CDR1 and CDR2 from the germline V gene are LNHDA and SQIVND (reference sequence). In DNA, the CDR3 is TGTGCCAGCTCCGAGGGGGATACGCAGTATTTT. Translating it yields CASSEGDTQYF.

This clone was seen a single time. The gene calls are TRBV7-2 and TRBJ2-7; TRBD1 aligns across 8 bases. The V and J ends lost 6 bases and 0 bases, in that order; junction bases with no gene match: 7. CDR3 length: 15 residues. Germline values: CDR1 SGHTA, CDR2 FQGNSA. CDR3 sequence: CASRARDRSSYEQYF. In DNA, the CDR3 is TGTGCCAGCAGAGCCCGGGACAGGAGCTCCTACGAGCAGTACTTC.

The chain combines TRBV6-5 with TRBJ1-6; D uncertain. Germline assignment: CDR1 MNHEY and CDR2 SVGAGI. The CDR3 is 15 amino acids. The V and J ends lost 6 bases and 9 bases respectively, with 18 bases between them. The CDR3 DNA reads TGTGCCAGCAGCACCATGATACGGGTTGGTTCACCCCTCCACTTT. It translates to CASSTMIRVGSPLHF.

The gene calls are TRBV9 and TRBJ2-5; 11 bases align to TRBD1. Germline lookup yields CDR1 SGDLS and CDR2 YYNGEE. The J segment lost 2 bases and the V segment lost 0 bases, leaving 6 bases of the junction unmatched. The CDR3 covers 17 residues. DNA for the CDR3: TGTGCCAGCAGCGTAGGAGGGACAGGGGGGCGTCAAGAGACCCAGTACTTC. Translating gives CASSVGGTGGRQETQYF.

The J gene is TRBJ1-2, the V gene TRBV21-1; TRBD1, the table's D call, was not compared with the DNA. TRBV21-1 is noted as a pseudogene. The CDR3 runs to 14 residues. CDR3 in amino acids: CASIRRQTHYGYTF. As DNA, the CDR3 is TGTGCCAGCATCAGAAGACAGACCCATTATGGCTACACCTTC.

The rearrangement joins TRBV5-1 to TRBJ1-1, with D unresolved. CDR3 length: 13 residues. Germline values: CDR1 SGHRS, CDR2 YFSETQ. Trimming cost V 2 bases and J 3 bases, with 8 bases left between them. CDR3 sequence (DNA): TGCGCCAGCAGCTTTCAGGAGGACACTGAAGCTTTCTTT. It encodes CASSFQEDTEAFF.

This chain uses TRBV27 with TRBJ1-5; D is possibly TRBD1 (6 bases). The germline V gene has CDR1 MNHEY and CDR2 SMNVEV (reference sequence). There are 14 residues in the CDR3. V was trimmed by 9 bases and J by 6 bases, leaving 18 bases between them. For the CDR3, the DNA is TGTGCCAGTTTTTCCGGGACACGGGGTCAGCCCCAGCATTTT. Its translation is CASFSGTRGQPQHF.

The chain has TRBV6-1 and TRBJ1-2, with a tentative D call TRBD1 (5 bases). The V end was cut by 8 bases, the J end by 0 bases, with 13 bases between. The CDR3 covers 14 residues. The germline gives CDR1 MNHNS, CDR2 SASEGT. The CDR3 sequence: CASVSRQTNYGYTF. The CDR3 nucleotides read TGTGCCAGCGTCTCTCGACAGACTAACTATGGCTACACCTTC.

J is TRBJ2-7 and V is TRBV9, with D uncertain. The CDR3 spans 15 residues. V was cut by 0 bases and J by 0 bases, with 10 bases left in between. Germline CDR1 is SGDLS and CDR2 is YYNGEE. CDR3 residues: CASSVENGFSYEQYF. In DNA, the CDR3 is TGTGCCAGCAGCGTAGAGAACGGTTTCTCCTACGAGCAGTACTTC.